These 21 T cell receptor beta chains were all obtained from the same sample, sequenced in a study of shared clonotypes between healthy human individuals. The repertoire was sequenced with immunoSEQ multiplex PCR; TCRdb's copy has only in-frame clones and lacks some. The profile shows around 980,000 clones, approximately 80% of them singletons. Sequenced material: memory CD4+ T cells from PBMCs. Subset described: CD45RA-negative fraction. These receptor sequences come from a man younger than 30 in good health. Some clones in this sample may be carry-over from other donors' samples.

The rearrangement joins TRBV19 to TRBJ2-2; 10 bases fit TRBD1. This CDR3 is 17 amino acids long. The V gene end was trimmed by 5 bases and the J gene end by 4 bases; junction bases not matched to a gene: 10. The germline gives CDR1 LNHDA, CDR2 SQIVND (reference sequence). CDR3 nucleotide sequence: TGTGCCAGTAGTCTATTGGGGGGACAGGGGTCCACCGGGGAGCTGTTTTTT. Translating gives CASSLLGGQGSTGELFF.

J is TRBJ2-4 and V is TRBV18; TRBD1 aligns across 7 bases. Per germline, CDR1 KGHSH and CDR2 LQKENI. V was clipped by 3 bases and J by 1 base; unmatched bases: 3. There are 15 residues in the CDR3. CDR3 amino acids: CASSPVGQAKNIQYF. CDR3 DNA: TGTGCCAGCTCACCGGTGGGACAGGCCAAAAACATTCAGTACTTC.

Worth noting for this clone: Other nucleotide sequences from this sample produce the same CDR3. J is TRBJ1-5 and V is TRBV11-2, with D maybe TRBD1 (5 bases). The CDR3 sequence is 14 residues long. Germline V CDR1 and CDR2: SGHAT, FQNNGV. Between the trimmed V and J ends, which lost 6 bases and 1 base, there was a span of 10 bases. Written as DNA, the CDR3 is TGTGCCAGCAGTTCAGGGTTCAGCAATCAGCCCCAGCATTTT. Its translation: CASSSGFSNQPQHF.

Only one count was recorded for this clone. At one boundary the junction diverges from the germline segment, which might be a read error. The chain uses TRBV19 and TRBJ2-6; the match to TRBD1 covers 7 bases. Germline CDR1 LNHDA, CDR2 SQIVND (reference sequence). The CDR3 runs 18 residues. The CDR3 is CASSRPSRGISGANVLTF. CDR3 DNA sequence: TGTGCCAGTAGCAGACCCAGCAGGGGGATCTCTGGTGCCAACGTCCTGACTTTC.

This sequence joins TRBV2 and TRBJ2-1; 13 positions match TRBD2. V shed 5 bases, J shed 8 bases, and the junction held 15 bases outside the gene matches. CDR3 length: 18 residues. Per the germline V gene, CDR1 is SNHLY and CDR2 is FYNNEI. For the CDR3, the DNA is TGTGCCAGCAGTTACAGGGGTTCCGGGACTAGCGGGAATTATGAGCAGTTCTTC. Translation gives CASSYRGSGTSGNYEQFF.

V is TRBV7-2 and J is TRBJ2-7; 12 nucleotides line up with TRBD1. V was clipped by 4 bases and J by 9 bases; unmatched bases: 7. From germline, CDR1 is SGHTA and CDR2 FQGNSA. The CDR3 contains 14 residues. CDR3 sequence: CASSSKGQGAWQYF. CDR3 coding DNA: TGTGCCAGCAGCTCAAAGGGACAGGGGGCATGGCAGTACTTC.

The rearrangement uses TRBV5-1 and TRBJ1-2; D perhaps matches TRBD1 (6 bases). Per the germline V gene, CDR1 is SGHRS and CDR2 is YFSETQ. The CDR3 is 14 amino acids. Trimming took off 6 bases at V and 2 bases at J, with 14 bases between the two ends. For the CDR3, the DNA is TGCGCCAGCACTGCAGGGACAACGAACTATGGCTACACCTTC. This encodes CASTAGTTNYGYTF. The entire variable domain, with the rest obtained from reference TRBV5-1 and TRBJ1-2, is as follows: KAGVTQTPRYLIKTRGQQVTLSCSPISGHRSVSWYQQTPGQGLQFLFEYFSETQRNKGNFPGRFSGRQFSNSRSEMNVSTLELGDSALYLCASTAGTTNYGYTFGSGTRLTVV.

The chain links TRBV29-1 to TRBJ2-2, with 7 bases aligning to TRBD2. This CDR3 is 14 amino acids long. Trimming took 4 bases from V and 3 from J; bases not matched to a gene: 5. CDR1 and CDR2 from the germline V gene are SQVTM and ANQGSEA. The DNA for the CDR3 is TGCAGCGTTGGGGCTAGCGGTTACACCGGGGAGCTGTTTTTT. Its protein is CSVGASGYTGELFF.

A remark on this clone: A much larger clone lies one base from this, so it may be a read error. Other DNA sequences within the sample encode an identical CDR3. The chain has TRBV7-9 and TRBJ1-5; no clear D gene. The CDR3 consists of 12 residues. Trimming took 4 bases from V and 4 from J, leaving 5 bases between them. CDR1 and CDR2 from the germline V gene are SEHNR and FQNEAQ (reference sequence). CDR3 amino acids: CASSSTNQPQHF. CDR3 DNA: TGTGCCAGCAGCTCAACGAATCAGCCCCAGCATTTT. The variable domain in full, with the rest retrieved from reference TRBV7-9 and TRBJ1-5, is DTGVSQNPRHKITKRGQNVTFRCDPISEHNRLYWYRQTLGQGPEFLTYFQNEAQLEKSRLLSDRFSAERPKGSFSTLEIQRTEQGDSAMYLCASSSTNQPQHFGDGTRLSIL.

In regard to this clone: With only one base between it and a far larger clone, this is likely a read error. The chain uses TRBV7-9 and TRBJ2-5, with D unclear. Germline CDR1 SEHNR, CDR2 FQNEAQ (reference sequence). V was trimmed by 2 bases and J by 5 bases, leaving 6 bases between them. The CDR3 sequence is 12 residues long. CDR3 DNA sequence: TGTGCCAGCAGCTTAATAGTCGAGACCCAGTACTTC. It is translated as CASSLIVETQYF.

In the case of this clone: Additional DNA sequences in this sample encode the identical CDR3. V is TRBV6-5 and J is TRBJ2-2; D possibly uses TRBD1 or TRBD2 (5 bases each). Trimming took off 2 bases at V and 5 bases at J, with 12 bases between the two ends. The germline V gene has CDR1 MNHEY and CDR2 SVGAGI. The length of the CDR3 is 15 residues. The CDR3 DNA follows: TGTGCCAGCAGTTACGGGGGTTTCGTTACCGGGGAGCTGTTTTTT. As protein: CASSYGGFVTGELFF.

This chain uses TRBV10-3 with TRBJ2-7; D gene ambiguous. Trimming removed 10 bases at V and 2 bases at J, with 15 bases between. This CDR3 is built from 13 residues. Per germline, CDR1 ENHRY and CDR2 SYGVKD. This chain's CDR3 is CATTPDPAYEQYF. The DNA of the CDR3 is TGTGCCACCACTCCGGACCCGGCCTACGAGCAGTACTTC.

The chain joins TRBV18 to TRBJ1-5, with D possibly matching TRBD1 (5 bases). Germline CDR1 is KGHSH and CDR2 is LQKENI. This CDR3 is built from 15 residues. The V and J ends lost 2 bases and 4 bases respectively, with 12 bases between them. The CDR3 spells CASSPAGRENQPQHF. CDR3 DNA sequence: TGTGCCAGCTCACCAGCGGGACGGGAGAATCAGCCCCAGCATTTT. Full variable domain (rest looked up from reference TRBV18 and TRBJ1-5): NAGVMQNPRHLVRRRGQEARLRCSPMKGHSHVYWYRQLPEEGLKFMVYLQKENIIDESGMPKERFSAEFPKEGPSILRIQQVVRGDSAAYFCASSPAGRENQPQHFGDGTRLSIL.

V and J are TRBV4-3 and TRBJ2-1; 10 nucleotides align to TRBD2. CDR3 size: 16 residues. The V gene end was trimmed by 0 bases and the J gene end by 4 bases; junction bases not matched to a gene: 3. Germline V gives CDR1 LGHNA, CDR2 YSLEER. Here the CDR3 DNA reads TGCGCCAGCAGCCAAGATCCAGCGGGAGGGTACAATGAGCAGTTCTTC. Its protein is CASSQDPAGGYNEQFF.

This clone appeared many times. The chain combines TRBV29-1 with TRBJ1-4; possible D gene TRBD1, 6 bases. Germline V CDR1 and CDR2: SQVTM, ANQGSEA. Trimming took 6 bases from V and 0 from J, leaving 11 bases between them. The CDR3 covers 14 residues. The CDR3 is CSVRGVATNEKLFF. The DNA for the CDR3 is TGCAGCGTGAGGGGGGTAGCAACTAATGAAAAACTGTTTTTT.

In nucleotides, the CDR3 is TGCGCCAGCAGCACGCTGACTAGCGGGAGTAGAAATACGCAGTATTTT. The encoded protein is CASSTLTSGSRNTQYF. V gene TRBV5-1 combines with J gene TRBJ2-3, with 12 bases matching TRBD2. The CDR3 is 16 residues long. V was pared by 4 bases and J by 7 bases, with 10 bases of the junction left unmatched. Germline CDR1 reads SGHRS; CDR2 reads YFSETQ.

The V and J genes are TRBV28 and TRBJ2-3; a possible D gene is TRBD1 (6 bases). The CDR3 totals 16 residues. CDR1 MDHEN and CDR2 SYDVKM come from the germline V gene. V was cut by 5 bases and J by 3 bases, with 18 bases left in between. In nucleotides, the CDR3 is TGTGCCAGCAGTAAAGGACAGTGGGGCATGACAGATACGCAGTATTTT. It translates to CASSKGQWGMTDTQYF.

Many counts were recorded for this clone. This specimen includes other DNA sequences encoding the same CDR3. The chain combines TRBV9 with TRBJ1-2; the match to TRBD1 covers 8 bases. CDR1 and CDR2 from the germline V gene are SGDLS and YYNGEE. J was trimmed by 7 bases and V by 5 bases; bases with no gene match: 13. The CDR3 sequence is 15 residues long. The CDR3 sequence: CASSFRGRGPGGYTF. The CDR3 DNA follows: TGTGCCAGCAGTTTCAGGGGGCGCGGGCCGGGTGGCTACACCTTC.

The chain uses TRBV28 and TRBJ1-1; D might be TRBD1 (6 bases). The CDR3 is 13 residues long. Germline values: CDR1 MDHEN, CDR2 SYDVKM. V was pared by 6 bases and J by 9 bases, with 17 bases between. The CDR3 region has the DNA TGTGCCAGCAGACTAGACGACAGGTTCAAAGCTTTCTTT. Its protein is CASRLDDRFKAFF.

The count of this clone is one. This chain uses TRBV13 with TRBJ1-1; 7 bases match TRBD1. The V gene's germline CDR1 is PRHDT and CDR2 FYEKMQ (reference sequence). The V segment lost 1 base and the J segment 8 bases; nucleotides outside the gene matches: 7. The CDR3 loop spans 14 amino acids. CDR3 coding DNA: TGTGCCAGCAGCTTAGTGACAGGGACGGTCGAAGCTTTCTTT. Translated: CASSLVTGTVEAFF.

This clone occurred once. The rearrangement joins TRBV5-1 to TRBJ1-4, with D perhaps matching TRBD1 (5 bases). The CDR3 is 17 amino acids. Germline V lookup: CDR1 SGHRS, CDR2 YFSETQ. V was shortened by 4 bases and J by 5 bases, with 21 bases between the two germline ends. The CDR3 is CASSPGAGGVENEKLFF. CDR3 DNA: TGCGCCAGCAGCCCCGGGGCAGGTGGGGTGGAAAATGAAAAACTGTTTTTT.